The present TCR beta chain was sequenced within a study of OX40 agonist ivuxolimab in advanced cancers. Looking at the study overall: The costimulatory receptor OX40 (CD134) was targeted by ivuxolimab, a fully human IgG2 agonistic monoclonal antibody. Intravenous ivuxolimab was administered to patients every 2 weeks at six dose levels: 0.01, 0.1, 0.3, 1.5, 3 and 10 mg/kg. Of the approximately 50 dose-escalation patients, hepatocellular carcinoma was present in 19, melanoma in approximately 15, renal cell carcinoma in 9 and head and neck cancer in 9. The point of sequencing TCRbeta in the periphery was to test whether ivuxolimab changed TCR sequence diversity and drove clonal T-cell expansion. The dose-escalation cohort was roughly 80% male with a mean age of roughly 62 years, ranging from roughly 20 to 80. Prior anti-PD-1, anti-PD-L1 or anti-CTLA-4 therapy was permitted, and approximately 40% of dose-escalation patients had received checkpoint inhibitors. The paper covers the monotherapy dose-escalation part of the phase I ivuxolimab trial, which included N of about 50 patients. Partial responses were achieved by three dose-escalation patients, of whom one had hepatocellular carcinoma and two had cutaneous melanoma. Results the study describes overall, beyond this receptor: Low levels of normalized T-cell clonal expansion were also seen in some patients who did not respond. On average, CD8+ T cells showed more expanded clones than CD4+ T cells after ivuxolimab. At doses from 0.1 to 3.0 mg/kg, clonal expansion was seen in both CD4+ and CD8+ blood T cells between baseline and week 6. In partial responders in the 0.1-3.0 mg/kg groups, normalized peripheral clonal expansion was found to be among the lowest, especially among CD8+ T cells. Which antigens the clonally expanded peripheral T cells were specific for was not determined.

Turning to this clone: There is no known antigen for this receptor. Per-base qualities were not stored, and no clone one base away is much larger.

Patients with autoimmune disease history or receiving systemic immunosuppression were excluded from the trial. In every dose cohort, peripheral blood was drawn for TCR sequencing at baseline, cycle 4 day 1, and cycle 7 day 1. The samples were drawn from a first-in-human, open-label, multicenter phase I dose-escalation trial of ivuxolimab. The trial enrolled adults with locally advanced or metastatic head and neck squamous cell, hepatocellular, melanoma or renal cell carcinoma. Before TCR sequencing, CD4+ T cells and CD8+ T cells were sorted from peripheral blood as separate populations. To sequence the TCRbeta CDR3 region, genomic DNA was isolated from the sorted cells. The immunoSEQ Assay was used to sequence the TCRbeta CDR3 regions. TCRdb stores this immuneACCESS table with in-frame sequences only. Part of the clones is absent; in the studies checked, under half of the shortfall reflects unresolved V genes, and no reason is known for the rest. This sample comprises fewer than 85,000 clones, roughly 88% of them detected only once. The ten biggest clones cover roughly 0.7% of the sample.

The input for sequencing was CD4+ or CD8+ T cells sorted from blood, taken in a trial of the OX40 agonist ivuxolimab. The TCR sequence derives from an adult with an advanced solid tumor such as melanoma, head and neck, liver or kidney cancer.

The nucleotide sequence reads as follows: TGCGCCAGCAGCCAATCTCAACCCGGGACGTATAGCACAGATACGCAGTATTTT. This yields the protein CASSQSQPGTYSTDTQYF. The sequence links TRBV4-3 to TRBJ2-3; the D gene could be either TRBD1 or TRBD2, each agreeing at 5 bases. Deletion took 2 bases off V and 0 bases off J, with a span of 18 bases between the germline ends. The CDR3 starts with the cysteine, ends with the phenylalanine, and has 18 residues. The DNA shown is the 54-base CDR3, in frame from base 1. CDR1 LGHNA and CDR2 YSLEER are derived from the germline V gene.